These T cell receptor beta chains were read from a single sample in a study of Tregs in tolerant kidney transplant recipients. The repertoire was sequenced with immunoSEQ multiplex PCR; TCRdb's copy has only in-frame clones and lacks some. The sample carries 60,000 to 75,000 clones, roughly 88% recorded once. The material was Tregs from blood, obtained before the transplant. The receptors were sampled from a human donor who received a combined kidney and bone marrow transplant. Each CDR3 is given with its conserved first and last residue. A D gene is named only where the DNA matches it firmly. Size values are once, few and many counts, or a class for expanded clones, and some rows have none.

>TRBV28|TRBD1|.|TRBJ2-7
TGTGCCAGCAGTTTATCCCCGAGACAGGGAAAGGACGAGCAGTACTTC
CASSLSPRQGKDEQYF
>TRBV6-5|TRBD2|.|TRBJ2-1
TGTGCCAGCATGATAGCGGGGGGGCCGGGCAATGAGCAGTTCTTC
CASMIAGGPGNEQFF
>TRBV14|.|.|TRBJ2-1
TGTGCCAGCAGCCAAGTGGGCGGCGGAGGAGGGTGGGATGAGCAGTTCTTC
CASSQVGGGGGWDEQFF
>TRBV5-1|TRBD1|.|TRBJ1-5
TGCGCCAGCAGCCGCGGGACAGGGAATCAGCCCCAGCATTTT
CASSRGTGNQPQHF
>TRBV6-1|TRBD1|once|TRBJ1-2
TGTGCCAGCAGTGAAGTGGACAGGGGCTATGGCTACACCTTC
CASSEVDRGYGYTF
>TRBV7-2|.|once|TRBJ1-1
TGTGCCAGCGGTAGGGGGGCCTCGAACACTGAAGCTTTCTTT
CASGRGASNTEAFF
>TRBV7-8|TRBD2|.|TRBJ2-7
TGTGCCAGCAGCTCCTCCCCCGGGGGGGAGCAGTACTTC
CASSSSPGGEQYF
>TRBV6-4|.|.|TRBJ1-4
TGTGCCAGCAGTTCCCCGGGACGGTATAATGAAAAACTGTTTTTT
CASSSPGRYNEKLFF
>TRBV5-1|.|.|TRBJ1-5
TGCGCCAGCAGCTTGGTACAGGGTGGCCAGCCCCAGCATTTT
CASSLVQGGQPQHF
>TRBV23-1|TRBD1|.|TRBJ2-5
TGCGCCAGCAGTCCAGCCGACAGGGTAGTTCCAGAGACCCAGTACTTC
CASSPADRVVPETQYF
>TRBV11-2|TRBD2|once|TRBJ2-5
TGTGCCAGCAGCTTTTTGCGGGGGGGAAGGGAGACCCAGTACTTC
CASSFLRGGRETQYF
>TRBV9|TRBD2|.|TRBJ2-7
TGTGCCAGCAGCGTAGGGTCCCCTCTAGCGGGAGGTGCCTACGAGCAGTACTTC
CASSVGSPLAGGAYEQYF
>TRBV4-2|TRBD1|.|TRBJ1-2
TGTGCCAGCAGTCGCTCCGGGACAGGGTATGGCTACACCTTC
CASSRSGTGYGYTF